This TCR beta chain was observed in a study of blood T cell repertoires in COVID-19. The CDR3 contains 13 residues. J lost 2 bases, V lost 6 bases, and 6 bases had no gene match. CDR1 and CDR2 from the germline V gene are SQVTM and ANQGSEA. Sequenced by immunoSEQ multiplex PCR; TCRdb stores in-frame clones only, minus some. This table has 130,000 or so clones, around 86% appearing once. This receptor was taken from a human donor in a cohort sampled during active COVID-19. The sample consisted of peripheral blood. This chain connects TRBV29-1 to TRBJ2-7; 8 bases align to TRBD1. This CDR3 is CSVGDRPTYEQYF. As DNA, the CDR3 is TGCAGCGTAGGGGACAGGCCAACCTACGAGCAGTACTTC.